The clone carrying this T cell receptor (beta chain) was seen repeatedly, ten times or more. The antigen remains undetermined. The CDR3 is 14 residues long. Trimming took 5 bases from V and 5 from J; bases not matched to a gene: 7. From germline, CDR1 is SGHTA and CDR2 FQGNSA. The data are from a study of early T cells in non-severe SARS-CoV-2 infection. On the study more broadly: Chains were unpaired, as sequencing was done on bulk RNA from unsorted whole blood.

Unique molecular identifiers were affixed to single, distinct cDNA molecules. TCRdb re-called the 5' RACE reads with MiXCR, one entry per CDR3 protein. The repertoire holds around 26,000 distinct CDR3 sequences, with about 4.6% as singletons. Findings and limits, study-wide: Using VDJdb, the matching emphasized anti-spike CD8 responses while missing private and CD4 specificities.

The rearrangement links TRBV7-2 to TRBJ2-5; 8 nucleotides match TRBD1. The origin of this receptor is an adult who was a healthcare worker with PCR-confirmed SARS-CoV-2 infection or an uninfected control (not recorded which). Material for sequencing was whole blood. The CDR3 DNA sequence: TGTGCCAGCAGCACCAGGGGGCAATCGGAGACCCAGTACTTC. Translating gives CASSTRGQSETQYF.